This TCR beta chain was sequenced during a study of T cell changes during pregnancy in multiple sclerosis. Assay: immunoSEQ multiplex PCR; the TCRdb copy retains only in-frame clones and omits some. The data contain about 28,000 clones, approximately 92% of them singletons. Trimming removed 5 bases at V and 5 bases at J, with 14 bases between. This CDR3 spans 14 amino acids. The germline V gene has CDR1 SGHTA and CDR2 FQGTGA. The V gene is TRBV7-3, the J gene TRBJ2-3, with D tentatively TRBD2 (6 bases). The sequences come from CD4+ T cells from peripheral blood mononuclear cells, collected in the second trimester of pregnancy. The clonotype comes from a female donor with multiple sclerosis, enrolled in a pregnancy study. For the CDR3, the DNA is TGTGCCAGCAGCCCTGCGGCGGGATTAGATACGCAGTATTTT. The encoded protein is CASSPAAGLDTQYF.